This entry lists 21 T cell receptor beta chains sequenced from one sample in a study of control samples from healthy donors and cancer patients. Repertoires were generated with immunoSEQ multiplex PCR, while TCRdb's copy carries only in-frame clones and drops some. Of 75,000 to 100,000 clones in the sample, around nine tenths were seen once. Sequencing was performed on blood. These receptors were obtained from a young man in good health.

The chain couples TRBV9 to TRBJ2-1; D remains ambiguous. Germline CDR1 and CDR2: SGDLS and YYNGEE. The V end lost 4 bases, the J end lost 0 bases, and 14 bases lay between the germline ends. CDR3 length: 16 amino acids. CDR3 in amino acids: CASSPDLGTSYNEQFF. The CDR3 region has the DNA TGTGCCAGCAGCCCAGACCTAGGAACCTCCTACAATGAGCAGTTCTTC.

The chain recombines TRBV7-3 with TRBJ1-1, with 10 positions matching TRBD1. This CDR3 is built from 15 residues. From germline, CDR1 is SGHTA and CDR2 FQGTGA. With V trimmed by 8 bases and J by 0 bases, 6 bases remained unmatched. The CDR3 nucleotides read TGTGCCAGCGCCGGGGGACAGGGGTTGAACACTGAAGCTTTCTTT. Protein product: CASAGGQGLNTEAFF.

In the case of this clone: The junction shows a germline mismatch at one end, possibly a read error. The chain combines TRBV7-8 with TRBJ1-1; D unresolved. Germline CDR1 is SGHVS and CDR2 is FQNEAQ. The CDR3 length is 15 residues. The CDR3 nucleotides are TGTGCCAGCAGTTTAGCGGGCCCCGTGAACACTGAAGCTTTCTTT. Its protein is CASSLAGPVNTEAFF.

The V and J genes are TRBV19 and TRBJ2-3; 10 bases match TRBD2. Germline V gene lookup returns CDR1 LNHDA and CDR2 SQIVND (reference sequence). The CDR3 is 16 residues long. Losses at the gene ends were 7 bases for V and 6 bases for J; bases not matched to a gene: 13. The CDR3 DNA reads as TGTGCCAGTATTCGGGTAGCGGGAGGCTCGGGGGATACGCAGTATTTT. Protein: CASIRVAGGSGDTQYF.

The chain uses TRBV24-1 and TRBJ2-5; 7 bases map to TRBD1. The CDR3 spans 18 residues. In germline, CDR1 is KGHDR, CDR2 SFDVKD. With 2 bases clipped from V and 3 bases from J, the junction kept 14 bases outside the gene matches. The chain's CDR3 is CATSDSGTELPIEETQYF. The DNA of the CDR3 is TGTGCCACCAGTGATTCTGGGACAGAACTACCGATAGAAGAGACCCAGTACTTC.

J is TRBJ2-1 and V is TRBV9; D gene unclear. CDR3 length: 14 residues. V dropped 6 bases and J dropped 3 bases, with 13 bases sitting between them. Germline lookup yields CDR1 SGDLS and CDR2 YYNGEE. Written as DNA, the CDR3 is TGTGCCAGCACCCCGTGGCTGGACTACAATGAGCAGTTCTTC. Its protein is CASTPWLDYNEQFF.

The chain recombines TRBV7-2 with TRBJ2-3; no definite D call. The CDR3 totals 13 residues. Trimming shortened V by 4 bases and J by 2 bases, and 7 bases separated the two germline ends. Germline loops: CDR1 SGHTA, CDR2 FQGNSA. The CDR3 sequence is CASSWVNTDTQYF. CDR3 nucleotides: TGTGCCAGCAGCTGGGTAAACACAGATACGCAGTATTTT.

The genes are TRBV6-4 and TRBJ2-1, with 7 bases matching TRBD2. V was clipped by 4 bases and J by 0 bases; unmatched bases: 18. The CDR3 totals 20 residues. CDR1 MRHNA and CDR2 SNTAGT come from the germline V gene. The CDR3 loop reads CASSGRPTSDHTGSYNEQFF. CDR3 nucleotide sequence: TGTGCCAGCAGTGGTAGGCCAACTAGCGACCATACTGGCTCCTACAATGAGCAGTTCTTC.

V and J are TRBV27 and TRBJ2-2, with 15 bases matching TRBD2. Germline CDR1 MNHEY, CDR2 SMNVEV (reference sequence). V trimming: 5 bases; J trimming: 7 bases; junction bases outside the gene matches: 11. This CDR3 has 18 residues. CDR3 nucleotide sequence: TGTGCCAGCAGTGGGCAGGGACTAGCGGGAGGTGGTGGCGGGGAGCTGTTTTTT. This translates into CASSGQGLAGGGGGELFF.

This chain links TRBV21-1 with TRBJ1-5. TRBV21-1 is a known pseudogene. This CDR3 region has 14 residues. The CDR3 DNA reads TGTGCCAGCAGCAAATTTTCGGTAGGTCAGCCCCAGCATTTT. Its translation: CASSKFSVGQPQHF.

The chain combines TRBV7-9 with TRBJ2-3; the D gene is possibly TRBD2 (5 bases). CDR3 length: 14 amino acids. The V end was cut by 1 base, the J end by 2 bases, with 7 bases between. Per germline, CDR1 SEHNR and CDR2 FQNEAQ (reference sequence). DNA for the CDR3: TGTGCCAGCAGCTTAGGAGGGCCCACAGATACGCAGTATTTT. It is translated as CASSLGGPTDTQYF. Variable domain in full (rest from reference TRBV7-9 and TRBJ2-3): DTGVSQNPRHKITKRGQNVTFRCDPISEHNRLYWYRQTLGQGPEFLTYFQNEAQLEKSRLLSDRFSAERPKGSFSTLEIQRTEQGDSAMYLCASSLGGPTDTQYFGPGTRLTVL.

As concerns this clone: The sample has other DNA sequences that encode this CDR3 too. V is TRBV27 and J is TRBJ2-5, with D hard to call. The CDR3 loop spans 11 amino acids. The germline V gene encodes CDR1 MNHEY and CDR2 SMNVEV (reference sequence). Trimming cost V 2 bases and J 4 bases, with 2 bases left between them. In nucleotides, the CDR3 is TGTGCCAGCAGTTTAGGAGAGACCCAGTACTTC. Protein product: CASSLGETQYF.

This chain links TRBV29-1 with TRBJ2-1; 10 nucleotides agree with TRBD2. J was trimmed by 0 bases and V by 6 bases; bases with no gene match: 14. The CDR3 runs 18 residues. Germline V gives CDR1 SQVTM, CDR2 ANQGSEA. The CDR3 protein is CSVGRGGAGGSSYNEQFF. The DNA of the CDR3 is TGCAGCGTCGGGCGAGGGGGAGCGGGAGGGAGCTCCTACAATGAGCAGTTCTTC.

This sequence joins TRBV23-1 and TRBJ2-3, with D unclear. TRBV23-1 belongs to the ORF category, with a function that is uncertain. V was clipped by 2 bases and J by 0 bases, with 15 bases between them. The CDR3 is 17 residues long. CDR3 loop: CASSQPAIVLSTDTQYF. CDR3 sequence (DNA): TGCGCCAGCAGTCAACCCGCCATCGTTCTAAGCACAGATACGCAGTATTTT.

The V call is TRBV19, the J call TRBJ1-5; 9 bases are a match to TRBD1. Germline CDR1 reads LNHDA; CDR2 reads SQIVND (reference sequence). The CDR3 contains 15 residues. The V gene end was trimmed by 5 bases and the J gene end by 5 bases; junction bases not matched to a gene: 7. The CDR3 nucleotides read TGTGCCAGTAGTCCGGGACAGGGCACTCATCAGCCCCAGCATTTT. Its protein is CASSPGQGTHQPQHF.

V and J are TRBV30 and TRBJ1-4, with TRBD1 identical over 7 bases. Trimming at V came to 0 bases and at J to 7 bases, leaving 5 bases not matched to a gene. The CDR3 sequence is 14 residues long. Germline lookup yields CDR1 GTSNPN and CDR2 SVGIG (reference sequence). This CDR3 is CAWSVLTGAEKLFF. The CDR3 nucleotides read TGTGCCTGGAGTGTTCTAACAGGGGCTGAAAAACTGTTTTTT.

This chain links TRBV28 with TRBJ2-3, with 8 bases lining up with TRBD1. Germline V gene data show CDR1 as MDHEN and CDR2 as SYDVKM. This CDR3 region has 16 residues. With 6 bases clipped from V and 3 bases from J, the junction kept 11 bases outside the gene matches. The CDR3 loop reads CASSPPQGALTDTQYF. CDR3 bases: TGTGCCAGCAGCCCCCCTCAGGGGGCTTTAACAGATACGCAGTATTTT.

V is TRBV14 and J is TRBJ2-1; 7 bases are a match to TRBD2. The CDR3 is 15 residues long. The V and J ends lost 2 bases and 4 bases, in that order; junction bases with no gene match: 5. The germline CDR1 and CDR2 sequences are SGHDN and FVKESK. The CDR3 sequence: CASSQRAGVYNEQFF. The CDR3 nucleotides read TGTGCCAGCAGCCAACGTGCGGGAGTGTACAATGAGCAGTTCTTC.

CDR3 amino acids: CASSPLQNTEAFF. CDR3 bases: TGTGCCAGCTCACCACTCCAGAACACTGAAGCTTTCTTT. The chain couples TRBV18 to TRBJ1-1, with D hard to call. Germline assignment: CDR1 KGHSH and CDR2 LQKENI. The CDR3 is 13 amino acids. Trimming removed 1 base from V and 1 base from J, with 4 bases in between.

The DNA for the CDR3 is TGTGCCAGCTCACCCGCAACAAGGAACTATGGCTACACCTTC. It encodes CASSPATRNYGYTF. V is TRBV18 and J is TRBJ1-2; D call uncertain. Per the germline V gene, CDR1 is KGHSH and CDR2 is LQKENI. The CDR3 is made up of 14 amino acids. Trimming shortened V by 3 bases and J by 2 bases, and 10 bases separated the two germline ends. The whole variable domain, remainder taken from reference TRBV18 and TRBJ1-2, is NAGVMQNPRHLVRRRGQEARLRCSPMKGHSHVYWYRQLPEEGLKFMVYLQKENIIDESGMPKERFSAEFPKEGPSILRIQQVVRGDSAAYFCASSPATRNYGYTFGSGTRLTVV.

This clone was counted between two and nine times. The chain links TRBV28 to TRBJ2-7; 11 nucleotides align to TRBD2. Germline V gene data show CDR1 as MDHEN and CDR2 as SYDVKM. This CDR3 spans 16 amino acids. V dropped 4 bases and J dropped 2; count of bases not matched to a gene: 7. DNA for the CDR3: TGTGCCAGCAGTTCCCGTAGACTAGCGGGAACCTACGAGCAGTACTTC. Translating gives CASSSRRLAGTYEQYF.